This TCR beta chain originates from a study of graft-versus-host responses after intestinal transplantation. Study-level information: Multivisceral, liver-intestinal, or isolated intestinal transplants were given to recipients.

Broader study findings: High graft-versus-host to host-versus-graft clonal ratios were seen in allografts of patients with graft-donor T cell macrochimerism. The highest levels of circulating GvH clones went along with early declines in HvG clones after transplant. GvH clones turned up in recipient marrow; some had shown up first in ileum or blood.

Per the germline V gene, CDR1 is SGDLS and CDR2 is YYNGEE. The CDR3 loop spans 15 amino acids. On this clone itself: Antigen specificity is unknown. A junction end diverges from the germline sequence, so it may reflect a read error.

The table came from immunoSEQ multiplex PCR; TCRdb's copy has only in-frame clones and leaves some out. The table lists roughly 28,000 clones, 90% to 95% of them singletons. The starting material was PBMCs, obtained about 62 days after intestinal transplant. This clonotype was sampled from a human patient who received an intestinal transplant, so some T cells may come from the graft donor. This rearrangement joins TRBV9 to TRBJ2-7; 10 bases fit TRBD2. The CDR3 bases are TGTGCCAGCGGCGTAGCGGGGGGTCCTCTCTACGAGCAGTACTTC. Translating gives CASGVAGGPLYEQYF.